The rows below give T cell receptor beta chains drawn from one sample of a study of T cells in Graves' hyperthyroidism and ophthalmopathy. A single record per CDR3 protein comes from TCRdb applying MiXCR to the multiplex PCR reads. This table has about 380,000 distinct CDR3 sequences, around 13% appearing once. The sequencing sample was made of blood. The receptors were gathered from a woman aged 60-70 years with Graves' hyperthyroidism. Each CDR3 is given with its conserved first and last residue. Each record gives: J gene, V gene, CDR3 protein.

>TRBJ2-3|TRBV7-3
CASSLGLGADTQYF
>TRBJ2-1|TRBV14
CASSPRTSGRQFF
>TRBJ1-6|TRBV6-1
CASRNLAGSSYNSPLHF
>TRBJ2-1|TRBV7-2
CASSQREGRSEQFF
>TRBJ1-2|TRBV2
CASSESGNYGYTF
>TRBJ1-1|TRBV20-1
CSATRDNTEAFF
>TRBJ2-1|TRBV9
CASSGPLASGTGNYDEQFF
>TRBJ2-6|TRBV27
CASSSDRTYGANVLTF
>TRBJ1-2|TRBV18
CASSPPEGWYGYTF
>TRBJ2-3|TRBV12-3/TRBV12-4
CASSSWVGGSTDTQYF
>TRBJ2-3|TRBV6-6
CASSYSEGTADTQYF
>TRBJ2-1|TRBV10-3
CAISPGRTYNEQFF
>TRBJ1-1|TRBV5-1
CASRRGQMNTEAFF
>TRBJ2-7|TRBV9
CASSVASGRADEQYF
>TRBJ2-3|TRBV5-1
CASRGPGSTDTQYF
>TRBJ2-7|TRBV30
CAWSGFNEQYF
>TRBJ2-1|TRBV6-5
CASSYGGDRGRNEQFF
>TRBJ2-1|TRBV28
CASSLFGGYSYNEQFF
>TRBJ1-2|TRBV29-1
CSGGGGDYGYTF
>TRBJ2-1|TRBV11-2
CASSLDSGSSYNEQFF
>TRBJ2-7|TRBV12-3/TRBV12-4
CASSLRAGVTYEQYF
>TRBJ2-7|TRBV11-2
CATASGRGNEQYF
>TRBJ2-5|TRBV19
CASSISGETQYF
>TRBJ2-1|TRBV20-1
CSARDIADPSSYNEQFF
>TRBJ2-5|TRBV12-3/TRBV12-4
CASTQDGSTPETQYF
>TRBJ2-7|TRBV20-1
CSAWTSGIYEQYF
>TRBJ1-5|TRBV19
CASSIEGSGQPQHF
>TRBJ2-6|TRBV12-3/TRBV12-4
CASNPTGKKAGANVLTF
>TRBJ1-4|TRBV7-9
CASSLGIGGSEKLFF
>TRBJ2-5|TRBV5-1
CASSLQTSARGETQYF
>TRBJ2-1|TRBV9
CASSSRLAAYNEQFF
>TRBJ2-7|TRBV5-1
CASSKGQGLYEQYF
>TRBJ1-5|TRBV27
CASSLRRGNSNQPQHF
>TRBJ2-5|TRBV11-2
CASSLDPGTSGRTETQYF
>TRBJ2-1|TRBV5-1
CASSLDPAVYNEQFF
>TRBJ2-1|TRBV18
CASSPREFNEQFF
>TRBJ2-2|TRBV29-1
CSVGASTGELFF
>TRBJ2-5|TRBV20-1
CSAAPLGAGETQYF
>TRBJ1-5|TRBV12-3/TRBV12-4
CASSLRFRSNSNQPQHF
>TRBJ1-6|TRBV7-9
CASNLPSSLHF
>TRBJ1-1|TRBV7-2
CASSLDGRATEAFF
>TRBJ2-2|TRBV5-1
CASREAGWTGELFF
>TRBJ2-3|TRBV5-1
CASSLQGRVTQYF
>TRBJ1-6|TRBV10-3
CAISESRNSPLHF
>TRBJ2-2|TRBV20-1
CSASAGQGAGELFF
>TRBJ2-1|TRBV7-6
CASSADFWGQGEQFF
>TRBJ1-1|TRBV4-1
CASSQDPRPGQGGTEAFF
>TRBJ2-2|TRBV11-2
CASSLRSSNTGELFF
>TRBJ2-2|TRBV19
CASKEGIHAGELFF
>TRBJ2-1|TRBV6-1
CASRGLDGGEQFF
>TRBJ2-6|TRBV11-2
CASSRTGSGANVLTF